The 16 T cell receptor beta chains listed next were all sequenced from one sample in a study of T cell responses to AZD1222 COVID-19 vaccine. The table came from immunoSEQ multiplex PCR; TCRdb's copy has only in-frame clones and leaves some out. The sample consists of around 96,000 clones, more than 70% of them appearing once. Sample: peripheral blood, taken 28 days after the second AZD1222 dose. The receptors here all came from an adult who received the AZD1222 COVID-19 vaccine.

The chain has TRBV5-5 and TRBJ2-2; D possibly corresponds to TRBD2 (5 bases). This CDR3 contains 16 residues. Germline V gene sequence: CDR1 SGHKS, CDR2 YYEKEE (reference sequence). V was pared by 0 bases and J by 0 bases, with 9 bases between. The CDR3 DNA follows: TGTGCCAGCAGCTTGGTGGCTAGCCCGAACACCGGGGAGCTGTTTTTT. Its translation: CASSLVASPNTGELFF.

This chain connects TRBV5-1 to TRBJ1-6; no reliable D call. Germline V gene data show CDR1 as SGHRS and CDR2 as YFSETQ. V lost 3 bases to trimming and J lost 10 bases, with 20 bases between them. The length of the CDR3 is 16 residues. As DNA, the CDR3 is TGCGCCAGCAGCTCGTCGGGTGGTAGGGTTGGGTCACCCCTCCACTTT. Protein sequence: CASSSSGGRVGSPLHF.

This clone was counted only a few times. This chain connects TRBV12-3 or TRBV12-4 to TRBJ1-2, with TRBD1 matching over 10 bases. V dropped 4 bases and J dropped 7; count of bases not matched to a gene: 3. The CDR3 is 13 amino acids. The CDR3 DNA is TGTGCCAGCAGTTCTAGACAGGGGGCTGGCTACACCTTC. As protein: CASSSRQGAGYTF.

The chain joins TRBV18 to TRBJ2-3; 7 bases are shared with TRBD2. This CDR3 comprises 16 residues. Per germline, CDR1 KGHSH and CDR2 LQKENI. V was pared by 3 bases and J by 1 base, with 7 bases of the junction left unmatched. CDR3 coding DNA: TGTGCCAGCTCACCGCCTACTAGCGTTGGCACAGATACGCAGTATTTT. Its protein product is CASSPPTSVGTDTQYF.

The chain joins TRBV5-1 to TRBJ1-3; D gene unclear. The germline V gene has CDR1 SGHRS and CDR2 YFSETQ. V was cut by 4 bases and J by 3 bases, with 17 bases left in between. This CDR3 is 16 amino acids long. The CDR3, as DNA: TGCGCCAGCAGCCGAGGCGCAGGAGAAGGTGGAAACACCATATATTTT. Translation gives CASSRGAGEGGNTIYF.

This rearrangement joins TRBV10-1 to TRBJ2-3; D is undetermined. The CDR3 contains 16 residues. V was clipped by 3 bases and J by 1 base, with 14 bases between them. The germline V gene encodes CDR1 WNHNN and CDR2 SYGVQD (reference sequence). CDR3 sequence reads: CASSDGFDRGTDTQYF. The CDR3 DNA reads TGCGCCAGCAGTGATGGCTTCGACCGGGGCACAGATACGCAGTATTTT.

The rearrangement uses TRBV6-5 and TRBJ1-1; 8 nucleotides agree with TRBD1. V was pared by 4 bases and J by 4 bases, with 2 bases of the junction left unmatched. The CDR3 has 13 amino acids. Germline assignment: CDR1 MNHEY and CDR2 SVGAGI. The chain's CDR3 is CASSSTGGTEAFF. Here the CDR3 DNA reads TGTGCCAGCAGTTCCACAGGGGGCACTGAAGCTTTCTTT.

The chain links TRBV12-3 or TRBV12-4 to TRBJ2-1; the D is unclear. This CDR3 is 11 amino acids long. The V gene lost 6 bases and the J gene lost 2 bases, with 2 bases spanning the gap. CDR3 amino acids: CASRAYNEQFF. As DNA, the CDR3 is TGTGCCAGCAGAGCCTACAATGAGCAGTTCTTC.

J is TRBJ2-1 and V is TRBV3-1 (or the pseudogene TRBV3-2); D unclear. Germline CDR1 LGHDT, CDR2 YNNKEL (reference sequence). Trimming took 4 bases from V and 3 from J, leaving 1 base between them. CDR3 size: 11 residues. The CDR3 DNA is TGTGCCAGCAGCCTCTACAATGAGCAGTTCTTC. It codes for CASSLYNEQFF.

V gene TRBV7-6 combines with J gene TRBJ2-7; D unresolved. With 4 bases removed from V and 0 bases from J, the gap between germline ends came to 13 bases. The CDR3 totals 15 residues. Germline CDR1 is SGHVS and CDR2 is FNYEAQ. The CDR3 sequence: CASSSTGDTSYEQYF. The CDR3 DNA reads as TGTGCCAGCAGCTCCACGGGCGATACCTCCTACGAGCAGTACTTC. The full variable domain, with the rest looked up from reference TRBV7-6 and TRBJ2-7, is GAGVSQSPRYKVTKRGQDVALRCDPISGHVSLYWYRQALGQGPEFLTYFNYEAQQDKSGLPNDRFSAERPEGSISTLTIQRTEQRDSAMYRCASSSTGDTSYEQYFGPGTRLTVT.

This clone showed up just once. The rearrangement joins TRBV6-2 or TRBV6-3 to TRBJ1-2; D is unclear. The V and J ends lost 6 bases and 5 bases respectively, with 10 bases between them. CDR3 length equals 12 residues. Germline lookup yields CDR1 MNHEY and CDR2 SVGEGT. The CDR3 DNA sequence: TGTGCCAGCAGCGAACAGCTTTATGGCTACACCTTC. It yields the protein CASSEQLYGYTF.

V usage is TRBV19 and J usage is TRBJ1-4, with TRBD1 matching over 8 bases. The CDR3 has 17 residues. Per germline, CDR1 LNHDA and CDR2 SQIVND (reference sequence). V was pared by 5 bases and J by 3 bases, with 11 bases of the junction left unmatched. The CDR3 sequence: CASSFSGQAGANEKLFF. CDR3 DNA sequence: TGTGCCAGTAGTTTCTCGGGACAGGCAGGAGCTAATGAAAAACTGTTTTTT.

This chain connects TRBV3-1 (or the pseudogene TRBV3-2) to TRBJ2-7; weak D call: TRBD1 (5 bases). CDR3 length: 15 amino acids. Per germline, CDR1 LGHDT and CDR2 YNNKEL (reference sequence). The V gene lost 3 bases and the J gene lost 1 base, with 13 bases spanning the gap. CDR3 amino acids: CASSQWGDASYEQYF. In DNA, the CDR3 is TGTGCCAGCAGCCAGTGGGGCGACGCGTCCTACGAGCAGTACTTC.

The chain combines TRBV3-1 (or the pseudogene TRBV3-2) with TRBJ1-3; the D gene is possibly TRBD1 (6 bases). This CDR3 spans 14 amino acids. Germline assignment: CDR1 LGHDT and CDR2 YNNKEL (reference sequence). The ends were cut back, 2 bases at V and 3 bases at J, with 8 bases in the middle. The CDR3 region is CASSQSDSGNTIYF. The CDR3 bases are TGTGCCAGCAGCCAATCGGACAGTGGAAACACCATATATTTT.

This clone was counted a single time. The V gene is TRBV27, the J gene TRBJ1-1; D gene ambiguous. Germline CDR1 is MNHEY and CDR2 is SMNVEV (reference sequence). The CDR3 sequence is 15 residues long. Trimming removed 1 base at V and 4 bases at J, with 13 bases between. CDR3: CASSLLIPPSTEAFF. In DNA form, the CDR3 reads TGTGCCAGCAGTTTATTGATACCCCCGAGCACTGAAGCTTTCTTT.

This chain joins TRBV7-2 and TRBJ2-5, with D tentatively TRBD1 or TRBD2 (5 bases each). The V end lost 1 base, the J end lost 5 bases, and 11 bases lay between the germline ends. The CDR3 extends over 14 amino acids. CDR1 SGHTA and CDR2 FQGNSA come from the germline V gene. The CDR3 reads CASSLGVGTETQYF. The CDR3 DNA reads TGTGCCAGCAGCTTAGGTGTGGGGACCGAGACCCAGTACTTC.